This T cell receptor (beta chain) was recovered during a study of CD8 T cells in ankylosing spondylitis. Findings and caveats of the study: Researchers report that disease-linked clones proved CD8+ and relatively rare in peripheral blood. A motif in TCR beta, a set of several highly homologous variants, appeared characteristic of ankylosing spondylitis blood.

This clonotype was counted at least ten times. Antigen unknown. TCRdb reprocessed the 5' RACE reads with MiXCR, giving one entry per CDR3 protein. The sample carries some 87,000 distinct CDR3 sequences, roughly 8.8% recorded once. Germline V gives CDR1 SGHNT, CDR2 YENEEA. The CDR3 is made up of 16 amino acids. After removal of 6 bases from V and 2 bases from J, the junction contained 7 bases not matched to a gene. The chain joins TRBV11-3 to TRBJ2-3; 11 bases fit TRBD2. Sample: blood, either unsorted or a sorted T cell fraction (not recorded which). The sequence was obtained from a male donor with ankylosing spondylitis or in good health (not recorded which). The CDR3 sequence is CASSWGLADHTDTQYF. The CDR3 DNA is TGTGCCAGCAGTTGGGGACTAGCGGATCACACAGATACGCAGTATTTT.